A selection of T cell receptor beta chains follows, all from one sample in a study of human T cells and chemical hapten exposure. TCRdb redid the calling of the RACE reads with MiXCR, one entry per CDR3 protein. The data show approximately 49,000 distinct CDR3 sequences, with 8% to 9.5% seen just once and approximately 4.5% held by the top ten. The starting material was whole blood, obtained in connection with sensitization to the hapten diphenylcyclopropenone (DPC). The source is a woman aged 50 to 60 with alopecia areata. Some clones in this sample may be carry-over from other donors' samples. Both conserved end residues are part of each CDR3. Fields, in order: J gene, D gene, clone size, V gene, CDR3 protein, CDR3 DNA. A D gene is named only where the DNA matches it firmly. Size values are once, few and many counts, or a class for expanded clones, and some rows have none.

TRBJ2-5	TRBD2	many	TRBV28	CASSQLAGGQETQYF	TGTGCCAGCAGCCAACTAGCGGGAGGCCAAGAGACCCAGTACTTC
TRBJ1-5	NA	many	TRBV20-1	CSARAGAGNGQPQHF	TGCAGTGCTAGAGCTGGGGCGGGGAATGGTCAGCCCCAGCATTTT
TRBJ1-3	NA	many	TRBV7-2	CASSPNSLAGNTIYF	TGTGCCAGCAGCCCGAACAGTCTAGCTGGAAACACCATATATTTT
TRBJ1-2	NA	many	TRBV2	CASSEQGPSYGYTF	TGTGCCAGCAGTGAGCAGGGGCCTAGCTATGGCTACACCTTC
TRBJ1-6	NA	many	TRBV28	CASWGGALHF	TGTGCCAGTTGGGGGGGGGCCCTCCACTTT
TRBJ2-1	NA	NA	TRBV24-1	CATSDRGTEDSGEQFF	TGTGCCACCAGTGACCGCGGGACGGAGGACTCGGGGGAGCAGTTCTTC
TRBJ2-5	NA	many	TRBV20-1	CSALDGETQYF	TGCAGTGCCCTGGACGGCGAGACCCAGTACTTC
TRBJ1-2	TRBD1	few	TRBV18	CASSPIDRGNYGYTF	TGTGCCAGCTCACCCATCGACAGGGGTAACTATGGCTACACCTTC
TRBJ2-1	TRBD2	many	TRBV5-1	CASSSTGLAGGPSSYNEQFF	TGCGCCAGCAGCAGCACGGGACTAGCGGGAGGTCCCAGCTCCTACAATGAGCAGTTCTTC
TRBJ1-3	NA	many	TRBV7-8	CASSLTAGTGNTIYF	TGTGCCAGCAGCTTAACGGCAGGGACGGGAAACACCATATATTTT
TRBJ1-5	NA	few	TRBV11-2	CASSLRSEQPQHF	TGTGCCAGCAGCTTGAGGTCAGAACAGCCCCAGCATTTT
TRBJ2-5	NA	NA	TRBV6-1	CASSVYLRETQYF	TGTGCCAGCAGTGTGTACCTTAGGGAGACCCAGTACTTC
TRBJ2-7	TRBD1	NA	TRBV30	CASFRDRTYEQYF	TGTGCCAGTTTCCGGGACAGGACCTACGAGCAGTACTTC
TRBJ2-7	NA	few	TRBV30	CAWSALRLDYKTYEQYF	TGTGCCTGGAGTGCTTTACGTCTCGATTATAAAACCTACGAGCAGTACTTC
TRBJ2-7	TRBD2	many	TRBV29-1	CSVNLPSGRAFHEQYF	TGCAGCGTCAATTTACCTAGCGGGAGGGCCTTCCACGAGCAGTACTTC
TRBJ1-4	NA	many	TRBV20-1	CSARTRTTNEKLFF	TGCAGTGCTAGGACAAGGACAACTAATGAAAAACTGTTTTTT
TRBJ2-3	TRBD2	many	TRBV29-1	CSVGTSGFTDTQYF	TGCAGCGTCGGGACTAGCGGGTTCACAGATACGCAGTATTTT
TRBJ2-3	NA	many	TRBV5-5	CASSPRQIFTDTQYF	TGTGCCAGCAGCCCGAGGCAGATCTTCACAGATACGCAGTATTTT
TRBJ1-6	NA	many	TRBV2	CASSEQVGNNSPLHF	TGTGCCAGCAGTGAACAAGTCGGGAATAATTCACCCCTCCACTTT
TRBJ2-1	TRBD2	many	TRBV7-9	CASSLEGLATNEQFF	TGTGCCAGCAGCTTAGAGGGACTAGCGACCAATGAGCAGTTCTTC
TRBJ2-3	NA	many	TRBV20-1	CSATLGDWGTDTQYF	TGCAGTGCTACCCTCGGGGATTGGGGCACAGATACGCAGTATTTT
TRBJ2-1	TRBD2	many	TRBV3-1	CASSPRLAGGQNEQFF	TGTGCCAGCAGCCCACGACTAGCGGGAGGGCAGAATGAGCAGTTCTTC
TRBJ2-2	NA	many	TRBV5-1	CASSSGSNTGELFF	TGCGCCAGCAGCTCAGGATCGAACACCGGGGAGCTGTTTTTT
TRBJ1-5	TRBD1	many	TRBV6-5	CASSYSGGRGMDWSNQPQHF	TGTGCCAGCAGTTACTCAGGCGGCAGGGGGATGGATTGGAGCAATCAGCCCCAGCATTTT
TRBJ2-2	TRBD2	many	TRBV20-1	CSARVAGGPTGELFF	TGCAGTGCTAGAGTAGCGGGAGGCCCCACCGGGGAGCTGTTTTTT
TRBJ1-1	TRBD1	many	TRBV12-3/TRBV12-4	CASSFTGGGNTEAFF	TGTGCCAGCAGTTTTACAGGGGGCGGGAACACTGAAGCTTTCTTT
TRBJ2-1	TRBD2	many	TRBV5-1	CASSGTSGRREQFF	TGCGCCAGCAGCGGGACTAGCGGGAGGCGTGAGCAGTTCTTC
TRBJ2-1	TRBD2	many	TRBV7-9	CASSATFAGELGNEQFF	TGTGCCAGCAGCGCCACCTTTGCGGGAGAACTCGGCAATGAGCAGTTCTTC
TRBJ2-5	NA	few	TRBV4-2	CASSLVGQETQYF	TGTGCCAGCAGCCTTGTCGGCCAAGAGACCCAGTACTTC
TRBJ2-3	NA	NA	TRBV28	CASSFGGSLRDTQYF	TGTGCCAGCAGTTTTGGTGGGAGCCTGAGAGATACGCAGTATTTT
TRBJ2-5	TRBD1	many	TRBV27	CASGDRPQETQYF	TGTGCCAGCGGGGACAGGCCCCAAGAGACCCAGTACTTC
TRBJ2-1	TRBD2	many	TRBV7-9	CASSQRELGYNEQFF	TGTGCCAGCAGCCAGCGGGAGTTGGGGTACAATGAGCAGTTCTTC
TRBJ2-3	TRBD2	many	TRBV7-9	CASSPGLAGARTDTQYF	TGTGCCAGCAGCCCGGGACTAGCGGGAGCCCGGACAGATACGCAGTATTTT
TRBJ2-3	TRBD2	few	TRBV7-2	CASSRKLADTQYF	TGTGCCAGCAGCCGCAAACTAGCGGATACGCAGTATTTT
TRBJ2-2	TRBD2	few	TRBV2	CASSERRGLAGSGELFF	TGTGCCAGCAGTGAAAGGAGGGGACTAGCGGGATCCGGGGAGCTGTTTTTT
TRBJ1-1	TRBD1	few	TRBV29-1	CSVVGQGDAEAFF	TGCAGCGTTGTGGGACAGGGGGACGCTGAAGCTTTCTTT
TRBJ1-2	TRBD1	few	TRBV6-5	CASTRTGGAYGYTF	TGTGCCAGCACCCGGACAGGGGGCGCGTATGGCTACACCTTC
TRBJ1-5	NA	many	TRBV2	CASSEQGGQPQHF	TGTGCCAGCAGTGAACAGGGTGGCCAGCCCCAGCATTTT
TRBJ1-2	TRBD1	many	TRBV7-2	CASSIGQGYGYTF	TGTGCCAGCAGCATAGGACAGGGCTATGGCTACACCTTC
TRBJ2-1	TRBD1	many	TRBV28	CASSPTGTASYNEQFF	TGTGCCAGCAGCCCAACCGGGACAGCTTCCTACAATGAGCAGTTCTTC
TRBJ2-7	TRBD2	many	TRBV13	CASGTTGLAGPEQYF	TGTGCCAGTGGCACCACCGGACTAGCGGGACCCGAGCAGTACTTC
TRBJ2-4	NA	many	TRBV7-9	CASSLGLWDIQYF	TGTGCCAGCAGCTTAGGTCTGTGGGACATTCAGTACTTC
TRBJ2-5	NA	many	TRBV20-1	CSARPRSQETQYF	TGCAGTGCTAGACCCCGGTCCCAAGAGACCCAGTACTTC
TRBJ2-1	NA	many	TRBV29-1	CSLAVADPNEQFF	TGCAGCCTCGCCGTAGCGGATCCAAATGAGCAGTTCTTC
TRBJ2-4	NA	many	TRBV6-2/TRBV6-3	CASTLSGGLAKNIQYF	TGTGCCAGCACCCTAAGCGGAGGTCTAGCCAAAAACATTCAGTACTTC
TRBJ2-5	NA	many	TRBV15	CATSRPGGGRETQYF	TGTGCCACCAGCAGACCAGGGGGGGGTCGAGAGACCCAGTACTTC